Listed here are 17 T cell receptor beta chains from one sample, sequenced in a study of preoperative IRX-2 immunotherapy in early breast cancer. Treatment of the sample: preoperative locoregional IRX-2 cytokine immunotherapy. The method was immunoSEQ multiplex PCR; TCRdb's version includes in-frame clones alone and lacks a portion of them. The sample carries roughly 25,000 clones, around 89% recorded once. The sequences come from tumor tissue, collected after IRX-2 immunotherapy. These receptors were collected from a human donor with breast cancer.

The V call is TRBV5-4, the J call TRBJ1-2, with 8 nucleotides matching TRBD1. J was trimmed by 6 bases and V by 10 bases; bases with no gene match: 8. The CDR3 is 12 amino acids. CDR1 is SGHNT, CDR2 YYREEE, per germline (reference sequence). This CDR3 reads CAVTGGRNGYTF. CDR3 in DNA: TGTGCCGTCACAGGGGGGAGGAATGGCTACACCTTC.

The chain employs TRBV7-8 and TRBJ1-5, with D maybe TRBD1 (6 bases). The CDR3 spans 15 residues. The V gene's germline CDR1 is SGHVS and CDR2 FQNEAQ. Trimming pared 5 bases from V and 0 bases from J, leaving 11 bases between. For the CDR3, the DNA is TGTGCCAGCAGCCCTTCGGGGGCTAGCAATCAGCCCCAGCATTTT. Translated, it gives CASSPSGASNQPQHF.

The chain links TRBV19 to TRBJ2-1, with 8 positions matching TRBD2. From germline, CDR1 is LNHDA and CDR2 SQIVND (reference sequence). The junction had 10 bases not matched to a gene; V was cut back by 3 bases and J by 9 bases. The CDR3 has 15 amino acids. The CDR3: CASSIKGLAGPEQFF. The CDR3 bases are TGTGCCAGTAGTATTAAAGGACTAGCTGGCCCTGAGCAGTTCTTC. Full variable domain (outside the CDR3, taken from reference TRBV19 and TRBJ2-1): DGGITQSPKYLFRKEGQNVTLSCEQNLNHDAMYWYRQDPGQGLRLIYYSQIVNDFQKGDIAEGYSVSREKKESFPLTVTSAQKNPTAFYLCASSIKGLAGPEQFFGPGTRLTVL.

V gene TRBV6-5 combines with J gene TRBJ1-2, with TRBD1 identical over 7 bases. The CDR3 runs to 15 residues. V was pared by 0 bases and J by 8 bases, with 9 bases of the junction left unmatched. Germline V lookup: CDR1 MNHEY, CDR2 SVGAGI. The CDR3 bases are TGTGCCAGCAGTTACTCGAGGGGCCAGGGGGACGGCTACACCTTC. Its protein is CASSYSRGQGDGYTF.

The CDR3 DNA follows: TGTGCCAGCAGCTCAGAGGGCACTGAAGCTTTCTTT. It specifies CASSSEGTEAFF. The chain links TRBV7-8 to TRBJ1-1, with unresolved D. The germline V gene encodes CDR1 SGHVS and CDR2 FQNEAQ. Between the trimmed V and J ends, which lost 4 bases and 4 bases, there was a span of 7 bases. There are 12 residues in the CDR3. The whole variable domain, remainder taken from reference TRBV7-8 and TRBJ1-1, is GAGVSQSPRYKVAKRGQDVALRCDPISGHVSLFWYQQALGQGPEFLTYFQNEAQLDKSGLPSDRFFAERPEGSVSTLKIQRTQQEDSAVYLCASSSEGTEAFFGQGTRLTVV.

This clone was seen just once. The gene calls are TRBV7-9 and TRBJ1-1; D call uncertain. Looked up from germline, CDR1 is SEHNR and CDR2 is FQNEAQ (reference sequence). CDR3 length equals 13 residues. V was shortened by 2 bases and J by 1 base, with 5 bases between the two germline ends. CDR3 sequence (DNA): TGTGCCAGCAGCTTACTTGCGAACACTGAAGCTTTCTTT. This codes for CASSLLANTEAFF.

This clone was seen once. The chain carries TRBV25-1 and TRBJ1-6, with D uncertain. CDR1 is MGHDK, CDR2 SYGVNS, per germline. Trimming pared 1 base from V and 7 bases from J, leaving 5 bases between. The CDR3 runs 13 residues. CDR3 region: CASSESGNSPLHF. Written as DNA, the CDR3 is TGTGCCAGCAGTGAATCCGGGAATTCACCCCTCCACTTT. The whole variable domain, filled in from reference TRBV25-1 and TRBJ1-6, reads EADIYQTPRYLVIGTGKKITLECSQTMGHDKMYWYQQDPGMELHLIHYSYGVNSTEKGDLSSESTVSRIRTEHFPLTLESARPSHTSQYLCASSESGNSPLHFGNGTRLTVT.

On this clone itself: Other DNA sequences of this sample code for an identical CDR3. The genes are TRBV7-9 and TRBJ1-5; no firm D call. V was cut by 1 base and J by 5 bases, with 3 bases left in between. This CDR3 has 12 residues. Germline V gene data show CDR1 as SEHNR and CDR2 as FQNEAQ (reference sequence). The CDR3 DNA follows: TGTGCCAGCAGCTTAGGAGATCAGCCCCAGCATTTT. Translating gives CASSLGDQPQHF.

The chain uses TRBV6-1 and TRBJ1-1; 8 bases line up with TRBD1. Germline trimming cut 0 bases from V and 4 bases from J; bases unmatched to any gene: 4. The germline V gene encodes CDR1 MNHNS and CDR2 SASEGT. This CDR3 is built from 15 residues. CDR3 amino acids: CASSEARTGGTEAFF. The CDR3, as DNA: TGTGCCAGCAGTGAAGCGAGAACAGGGGGCACTGAAGCTTTCTTT.

This clone appeared once. The chain recombines TRBV5-1 with TRBJ1-1; no clear D. The CDR3 runs to 14 residues. Trimming took off 6 bases at V and 6 bases at J, with 18 bases between the two ends. The germline CDR1 and CDR2 sequences are SGHRS and YFSETQ. The CDR3 coding sequence is TGCGCCAGCAAGTCAGACGCCGGCGGGGCTGAAGCTTTCTTT. Translation: CASKSDAGGAEAFF. Variable domain in full (rest from reference TRBV5-1 and TRBJ1-1): KAGVTQTPRYLIKTRGQQVTLSCSPISGHRSVSWYQQTPGQGLQFLFEYFSETQRNKGNFPGRFSGRQFSNSRSEMNVSTLELGDSALYLCASKSDAGGAEAFFGQGTRLTVV.

V is TRBV6-5 and J is TRBJ2-2; no clear D gene. The germline CDR1 and CDR2 sequences are MNHEY and SVGAGI. The CDR3 totals 14 residues. V lost 5 bases, J lost 1 base, and 8 bases lay in between. The CDR3, as DNA: TGTGCCAGCAGTCCCCGACAGAACACCGGGGAGCTGTTTTTT. It specifies CASSPRQNTGELFF.

J is TRBJ2-2 and V is TRBV7-2; D not resolved. Trimming pared 4 bases from V and 4 bases from J, leaving 13 bases between. CDR1 is SGHTA and CDR2 is FQGNSA in the germline V gene. CDR3 length: 15 residues. The CDR3 protein is CASSSESSSTGELFF. CDR3 in DNA: TGTGCCAGCAGCTCAGAGAGCTCCTCCACCGGGGAGCTGTTTTTT.

V is TRBV7-2 and J is TRBJ2-7, with D tentatively TRBD2 (7 bases). Trimming removed 5 bases at V and 2 bases at J, with 19 bases between. Germline V CDR1 and CDR2: SGHTA, FQGNSA. The CDR3 runs to 16 residues. The CDR3 DNA reads TGTGCCAGCAGCCGAACCCGAGGGGGGGAAGCCTACGAGCAGTACTTC. Protein sequence: CASSRTRGGEAYEQYF. Full variable domain (missing parts from reference TRBV7-2 and TRBJ2-7): GAGVSQSPSNKVTEKGKDVELRCDPISGHTALYWYRQSLGQGLEFLIYFQGNSAPDKSGLPSDRFSAERTGGSVSTLTIQRTQQEDSAVYLCASSRTRGGEAYEQYFGPGTRLTVT.

The chain combines TRBV6-1 with TRBJ1-2; no clear D gene. V lost 0 bases and J 4 bases, leaving 6 bases between the germline ends. This CDR3 comprises 13 residues. CDR1 and CDR2 (germline): MNHNS, SASEGT. The DNA of the CDR3 is TGTGCCAGCAGTGAAGCTGGCTTCTATGGCTACACCTTC. Amino acid sequence: CASSEAGFYGYTF.

V usage is TRBV5-1 and J usage is TRBJ1-2; 8 nucleotides align to TRBD1. Germline trimming cut 2 bases from V and 8 bases from J; bases unmatched to any gene: 5. This CDR3 has 13 residues. Germline V gives CDR1 SGHRS, CDR2 YFSETQ. The CDR3 sequence: CASSFGQGKGYTF. In nucleotides, the CDR3 is TGCGCCAGCAGCTTCGGACAGGGTAAGGGCTACACCTTC.

The gene calls are TRBV5-1 and TRBJ2-2; D is unclear. Trimming removed 4 bases at V and 3 bases at J, with 4 bases between. Looked up from germline, CDR1 is SGHRS and CDR2 is YFSETQ. The CDR3 contains 12 residues. DNA for the CDR3: TGCGCCAGCAGCGCTTACACCGGGGAGCTGTTTTTT. Protein sequence: CASSAYTGELFF. Full variable domain (remainder filled in from reference TRBV5-1 and TRBJ2-2): KAGVTQTPRYLIKTRGQQVTLSCSPISGHRSVSWYQQTPGQGLQFLFEYFSETQRNKGNFPGRFSGRQFSNSRSEMNVSTLELGDSALYLCASSAYTGELFFGEGSRLTVL.

The chain recombines TRBV2 with TRBJ1-2, with unresolved D. This CDR3 comprises 15 residues. Looked up from germline, CDR1 is SNHLY and CDR2 is FYNNEI. V dropped 0 bases and J dropped 6 bases, with 14 bases sitting between them. The CDR3 DNA sequence: TGTGCCAGCAGTGAAGCGCTTAGGAGAGACAATGGCTACACCTTC. Translated, it gives CASSEALRRDNGYTF. Based on the CDR3 plus reference TRBV2 and TRBJ1-2, the full variable domain is EPEVTQTPSHQVTQMGQEVILRCVPISNHLYFYWYRQILGQKVEFLVSFYNNEISEKSEIFDDQFSVERPDGSNFTLKIRSTKLEDSAMYFCASSEALRRDNGYTFGSGTRLTVV.